These T cell receptor beta chains were read from a single sample in a study of cytomegalovirus exposure and HLA in healthy donors. The method was immunoSEQ multiplex PCR; TCRdb's version includes in-frame clones alone and lacks a portion of them. This sample carries fewer than 200,000 clones, about 79% of them seen once, and the ten largest clones take 0.98%. The source material was PBMCs. These receptors all come from a woman between 50 and 59 years old in good health and CMV-seropositive. Each CDR3 is given without its conserved first and last residue. Fields, in order: J gene, V gene, CDR3 protein.

>TRBJ2-2|TRBV29-1
SVTGGDGTGELF
>TRBJ1-5|TRBV27
ASSSARADRYYSNQPQH
>TRBJ2-7|TRBV19
ASSATGGMGSYEQY
>TRBJ1-5|TRBV7-9
ASSLAGPDSNQPQH
>TRBJ2-7|TRBV5-4
ASSLGRDRGDEQY
>TRBJ1-3|TRBV19
ASSITSDTTGNTIY
>TRBJ2-5|TRBV4-1
ASSHISGVQETQY
>TRBJ2-7|TRBV19
ASSPQLAGASYEQY
>TRBJ2-2|TRBV10-1
ASSAGHSNTGELF
>TRBJ1-1|TRBV7-8
ASSRDRGRTEAF
>TRBJ2-3|TRBV19
ASSMWSRAADTQY
>TRBJ2-4|TRBV13
ASSSLITGSLAKNIQY
>TRBJ2-4|TRBV6-8
ASSYSSPGNIQY
>TRBJ1-5|TRBV6-6
ASSYGQANQPQH
>TRBJ1-4|TRBV7-9
ASSPRDGGREKLF
>TRBJ2-7|TRBV6-1
ASSPRAIYEQY
>TRBJ2-1|TRBV7-2
ASSLESGSIGEQF
>TRBJ1-1|TRBV4-1
ASSQDIAGENTEAF
>TRBJ2-2|TRBV4-1
ASSHPSGDTGELF
>TRBJ2-7|TRBV9
ASSVATSANSYEQY
>TRBJ1-2|TRBV15
ATSRERGSYGYT
>TRBJ1-3|TRBV11-3
ASSLEGRALPPNTIY
>TRBJ1-2|TRBV7-2
ASSYVRDNYGYT
>TRBJ2-2|TRBV4-3
ASSQGLAGDSRGRTGELF
>TRBJ1-2|TRBV5-5
ASSLHRANGYT
>TRBJ1-1|TRBV11-2
ASSFTESEAF
>TRBJ1-1|TRBV7-2
ASSRDLGATEAF
>TRBJ2-2|TRBV5-1
ASSLAPGTGELF
>TRBJ2-7|TRBV27
ASSFAGGQFREY
>TRBJ1-1|TRBV29-1
SVVQGRTEAF
>TRBJ1-2|TRBV28
ASSSRAGGNYGYT
>TRBJ2-1|TRBV7-3
ASSQAGGWTEQF
>TRBJ2-5|TRBV7-9
ASSLTVTETQY
>TRBJ2-5|TRBV18
ASSFDRETQY
>TRBJ1-2|TRBV4-3
ASSQGAGQFNYGYT
>TRBJ2-2|TRBV11-2
ASSPPLAGVNTGELF
>TRBJ2-7|TRBV2
ASSEETGTYEQY
>TRBJ1-5|TRBV6-6
ASTPDGRPQH
>TRBJ1-4|TRBV6-5
ASSLSTGGAKILF
>TRBJ2-2|TRBV12-1
ASSSTGAGELF
>TRBJ1-1|TRBV7-2
ASSFRVSDRGPGGRF
>TRBJ2-5|TRBV7-8
ASSALSRDRKETQY
>TRBJ2-6|TRBV15
ATRMRGANVLT
>TRBJ1-2|TRBV5-1
ASSLGPTGGNYGYT
>TRBJ2-7|TRBV7-2
ASSLGSGSSYEQY
>TRBJ2-1|TRBV7-2
ASSLTRDSLNEQF
>TRBJ1-1|TRBV6-5
ASTSGGSEAF
>TRBJ2-7|TRBV6-1
ASSVEGGRTYEQY
>TRBJ1-1|TRBV6-1
ASTRRGGNTEAF
>TRBJ2-1|TRBV5-1
ASSLVESEQF
>TRBJ1-5|TRBV19
ASSDRARGSQPQH
>TRBJ1-5|TRBV21-1
ASRRTSNQPQH